The 15 T cell receptor beta chains listed next were all sequenced from one sample in a study of Ad26.COV2.S vaccination and SARS-CoV-2 variants. Treatment in this sample: roughly 20 received Ad26.COV2.S at low or high dose, single or two shots; five or six received placebo; per-sample allocation not given. Specimen acquisition occurred on day 63 following the initial vaccine or placebo injection. Profiled with immunoSEQ multiplex PCR; TCRdb holds only in-frame clones, not every one. The table has 360,000 or so clones, 75% to 90% seen once; the top ten hold about 1.9%. The source material was peripheral blood, sampled in a trial of Ad26.COV2.S vaccine versus placebo. The receptors originated from a person between 18 and 60 years old who received the Ad26.COV2.S COVID-19 vaccine or a placebo.

Regarding this clone: This sample also contains other DNA sequences that code for the same CDR3. This chain links TRBV13 with TRBJ2-1; a possible D gene is TRBD2 (6 bases). The CDR3 is 15 residues long. Trimming pared 3 bases from V and 7 bases from J, leaving 16 bases between. Germline V gene data show CDR1 as PRHDT and CDR2 as FYEKMQ (reference sequence). The CDR3 sequence: CASSLDRDSENEQFF. CDR3 sequence (DNA): TGTGCCAGCAGCTTGGACCGGGACTCCGAAAATGAGCAGTTCTTC.

The chain couples TRBV3-1 (or the pseudogene TRBV3-2) to TRBJ2-5; D assignment may be TRBD1 or TRBD2 (6 bases each). The CDR3 is 13 residues long. Germline CDR1 reads LGHDT; CDR2 reads YNNKEL (reference sequence). V was cut by 0 bases and J by 8 bases, with 10 bases left in between. CDR3 nucleotides: TGTGCCAGCAGCCAAGAAGGGGGGACCACCCAGTACTTC. Translated: CASSQEGGTTQYF.

This chain connects TRBV7-2 to TRBJ2-1; 10 nucleotides line up with TRBD2. V lost 4 bases, J lost 5 bases, and 8 bases stayed unmatched. The CDR3 runs 16 residues. Germline lookup yields CDR1 SGHTA and CDR2 FQGNSA. The CDR3 is CASSSQRTSGNNEQFF. For the CDR3, the DNA is TGTGCCAGCAGCTCCCAAAGGACTAGCGGCAACAATGAGCAGTTCTTC.

The genes are TRBV10-3 and TRBJ2-5; 7 nucleotides agree with TRBD2. This CDR3 contains 15 residues. Germline lookup yields CDR1 ENHRY and CDR2 SYGVKD. After removal of 10 bases from V and 5 bases from J, the junction contained 16 bases not matched to a gene. For the CDR3, the DNA is TGTGCCACCGCGGGGTGGGAGGGCCCTCTGGAGACCCAGTACTTC. Amino acids: CATAGWEGPLETQYF.

This rearrangement joins TRBV3-1 (or the pseudogene TRBV3-2) to TRBJ2-3; 14 bases agree with TRBD2. This CDR3 comprises 17 residues. Germline values: CDR1 LGHDT, CDR2 YNNKEL (reference sequence). V lost 3 bases, J lost 6 bases, and 8 bases stayed unmatched. Here the CDR3 reads CASSHQRLAGGRDTQYF. CDR3 bases: TGTGCCAGCAGCCACCAAAGACTAGCGGGAGGGCGTGATACGCAGTATTTT.

J is TRBJ1-6 and V is TRBV6-5; 9 nucleotides line up with TRBD1. The CDR3 runs to 15 residues. Germline V CDR1 and CDR2: MNHEY, SVGAGI. V was clipped by 6 bases and J by 6 bases; unmatched bases: 6. The CDR3 nucleotides are TGTGCCAGCAGGGGAGGGACAGGGACTAATTCACCCCTCCACTTT. This translates into CASRGGTGTNSPLHF.

This clone came up a few times. This chain links TRBV25-1 with TRBJ1-6; 9 bases map to TRBD1. CDR1 MGHDK and CDR2 SYGVNS come from the germline V gene. With V trimmed by 7 bases and J by 9 bases, 4 bases remained unmatched. CDR3 length: 13 residues. CDR3 sequence reads: CASTRQGGSPLHF. The CDR3 DNA reads TGTGCCAGCACCCGACAGGGGGGTTCACCCCTCCACTTT.

V is TRBV6-1 and J is TRBJ1-1, with 7 nucleotides matching TRBD1. J lost 4 bases, V lost 2 bases, and 7 bases had no gene match. CDR3 length equals 15 residues. Germline V gene sequence: CDR1 MNHNS, CDR2 SASEGT. The CDR3 sequence is CASSEQGGGGTEAFF. In DNA form, the CDR3 reads TGTGCCAGCAGTGAACAAGGGGGCGGGGGCACTGAAGCTTTCTTT.

The chain joins TRBV7-2 to TRBJ2-5, with D possibly matching TRBD1 (6 bases). The CDR3 is 15 residues long. Trimming left V 5 bases short and J 1 base short, with 14 bases between. Germline V gives CDR1 SGHTA, CDR2 FQGNSA. The CDR3 loop is CASSISTGPQETQYF. Written as DNA, the CDR3 is TGTGCCAGCAGCATAAGTACAGGGCCCCAAGAGACCCAGTACTTC.

The rearrangement uses TRBV27 and TRBJ1-5; 10 bases match TRBD1. The CDR3 runs 15 residues. The germline gives CDR1 MNHEY, CDR2 SMNVEV (reference sequence). Trimming cost V 7 bases and J 3 bases; bases outside gene matches: 6. The CDR3 region is CASNPGTGANQPQHF. CDR3 coding DNA: TGTGCCAGCAATCCCGGGACAGGGGCCAATCAGCCCCAGCATTTT.

This chain uses TRBV4-1 with TRBJ2-2; 10 nucleotides line up with TRBD2. The CDR3 runs to 18 residues. After removal of 0 bases from V and 4 bases from J, the junction contained 8 bases not matched to a gene. CDR1 is MGHRA, CDR2 YSYEKL, per germline. CDR3 in amino acids: CASSQDARSGRATGELFF. CDR3 sequence (DNA): TGCGCCAGCAGCCAAGATGCGAGGAGCGGGAGGGCCACCGGGGAGCTGTTTTTT.

The chain employs TRBV11-2 and TRBJ2-5, with D unresolved. CDR1 SGHAT and CDR2 FQNNGV come from the germline V gene. Trimming took off 1 base at V and 2 bases at J, with 14 bases between the two ends. There are 16 residues in the CDR3. The CDR3 nucleotides are TGTGCCAGCAGCTTAGGTGGTTTGGCAGTTCAAGAGACCCAGTACTTC. Encoded protein: CASSLGGLAVQETQYF.

The V call is TRBV7-9, the J call TRBJ2-1, with 7 bases fitting TRBD1. CDR3 size: 13 residues. V was pared by 8 bases and J by 2 bases, with 3 bases of the junction left unmatched. Germline V gene lookup returns CDR1 SEHNR and CDR2 FQNEAQ (reference sequence). CDR3 protein: CASLGTAYNEQFF. The CDR3 DNA reads as TGTGCCAGCTTGGGGACAGCCTACAATGAGCAGTTCTTC.

The rearrangement joins TRBV11-2 to TRBJ2-7; no reliable D call. The CDR3 sequence is 14 residues long. Germline CDR1 SGHAT, CDR2 FQNNGV. V was trimmed by 1 base and J by 2 bases, leaving 9 bases between them. CDR3: CASSLAYGTYEQYF. CDR3 DNA sequence: TGTGCCAGCAGCTTAGCGTACGGCACCTACGAGCAGTACTTC.

A single count supports this clone. The chain combines TRBV9 with TRBJ2-1; TRBD2 agrees at 7 bases. This CDR3 contains 16 residues. With 3 bases clipped from V and 3 bases from J, the junction kept 9 bases outside the gene matches. Looked up from germline, CDR1 is SGDLS and CDR2 is YYNGEE. The CDR3 DNA sequence: TGTGCCAGCAGCGCACCGAGCGGGAAACTCTACAATGAGCAGTTCTTC. Protein: CASSAPSGKLYNEQFF.